This TCR beta chain was found in a study of blood T cell repertoires in COVID-19 (dated by TCRdb to between 2020 and 2021). Regarding the complete study: Samples covering the acute and convalescent phases of COVID-19 were provided by collaborators in the United States, Italy and Spain. The prospective study material was composed of cDNA or gDNA derived from T cells, B-cell-depleted T cells, or PBMCs. Subjects who had been exposed to COVID-19, were actively infected with it, or had recovered from it provided the deeply sampled blood TCRbeta repertoires that made up the dataset. Samples were obtained from the ongoing ImmuneRACE study (first 160 participants) and from 1,200 or so subjects provided by 6 global collaborators. Where available, HLA class I and class II types were taken from metadata supplied by the sample provider and were not determined by assay-based typing. The repertoires were released in a freely available public database intended as a resource for research on the immune response to SARS-CoV-2. Nearly every sample came with metadata listing a de-identified subject ID, COVID-19 status, age in years and sex. What the authors observed across the whole study: The amount of clinical and demographic metadata varied by source and participant and was provided uncurated.

Compared with germline, V lacks 1 base and J lacks 2 bases; bases without a gene match: 3. CDR1 and CDR2 are read off the germline V gene as SGHTA and FQGTGA. From the cysteine through the phenylalanine, the CDR3 covers 16 amino acids. The only DNA kept is the CDR3, 48 bases in frame from the first base. On this clone: No antigen is known for it. Per-base qualities were not stored, and no clone one base away is much larger.

The immunoSEQ Assay, a bias-controlled multiplex PCR, was used to amplify TCRbeta CDR3 regions from genomic DNA. In the authors' own workflow: Nucleated cell counts per sample were estimated from amplification of reference gene primers within the assay. To quantify the absolute abundance of each unique TCRbeta CDR3 rearrangement, sequence reads were collapsed and filtered. Productive Simpson clonality was computed per sample as the square root of Simpson's diversity index over productive rearrangements. Held by TCRdb, this immuneACCESS table contains in-frame sequences only and omits some clones. Under half of the omission traces to an unresolved V gene where checked; the cause of the rest is unknown. The DNA was the basis for D and trimming; V, J and clone size are from that table. This sample gives approximately 110,000 clones in total; more than 85% of them show up just once. The top ten clonotypes cover around 2% of the sample.

One collaborating source in Seattle enrolled patients during active infection and followed them longitudinally through the course of disease. The collaborating institutions used their own protocols to collect whole blood in K2EDTA tubes. For TCRbeta analysis, collaborators shipped samples as frozen whole blood, isolated PBMCs, or DNA extracted from either of those sample types. This TCR came from a man in his fifties or sixties with COVID-19, enrolled during active disease. Sequencing was performed on peripheral blood. The receptor chain draws on TRBV7-3 and TRBJ2-2, and TRBD1 matches 8 of the central bases. The DNA sequence is given as TGTGCCAGCAGCTTAATGGCAGGGGGCAACACCGGGGAGCTGTTTTTT. Its amino acids are CASSLMAGGNTGELFF.